What follows are 5 T cell receptor beta chains derived from one specimen sequenced in a study of cytomegalovirus exposure and HLA in healthy donors (dated by TCRdb to about 2017). The receptor library was made with the immunoSEQ multiplex PCR assay. The multiplex PCR relied on a mix of 60 forward primers for TCR Vbeta segments and 13 reverse primers for TCR Jbeta segments. TCRdb limited this immuneACCESS table to in-frame rearrangements with V and J called. A share of clones is missing; checked studies link under half to unresolved V genes, and the rest is unexplained. The sample records about 130,000 clones, more than 65% of which are singletons. The ten largest account for roughly 12% of the sample. Sequenced material: PBMCs. These receptors originate from a woman between 40 and 50 years old in good health and CMV-seropositive.

The gene calls are TRBV9 and TRBJ1-4, with D hard to call. Trimming cost V 2 bases and J 0 bases, with 11 bases left between them. This CDR3 has 16 residues. CDR1 is SGDLS, CDR2 YYNGEE, per germline. As DNA, the CDR3 is TGTGCCAGCAGCGTGAGTTCAACAGCAACTAATGAAAAACTGTTTTTT. This encodes CASSVSSTATNEKLFF.

The rearrangement joins TRBV5-6 to TRBJ1-6; a weak D match, TRBD1 (6 bases). Germline loops: CDR1 SGHDT, CDR2 YYEEEE. Trimming left V 4 bases short and J 10 bases short, with 21 bases between. The CDR3 is made up of 16 amino acids. This chain's CDR3 is CASSPAGGANGSPLHF. The CDR3, as DNA: TGTGCCAGCAGCCCGGCGGGGGGGGCTAATGGATCACCCCTCCACTTT.

The rearrangement joins TRBV19 to TRBJ2-2; 8 bases fit TRBD2. The germline V gene has CDR1 LNHDA and CDR2 SQIVND (reference sequence). Germline trimming cut 3 bases from V and 5 bases from J; bases unmatched to any gene: 5. The CDR3 consists of 15 residues. The DNA for the CDR3 is TGTGCCAGTAGTATGACGGAGCGGGGGACCGGGGAGCTGTTTTTT. This translates into CASSMTERGTGELFF. Full variable domain (rest looked up from reference TRBV19 and TRBJ2-2): DGGITQSPKYLFRKEGQNVTLSCEQNLNHDAMYWYRQDPGQGLRLIYYSQIVNDFQKGDIAEGYSVSREKKESFPLTVTSAQKNPTAFYLCASSMTERGTGELFFGEGSRLTVL.

The chain joins TRBV6-6 to TRBJ1-2, with 7 positions matching TRBD1. CDR3 length: 14 amino acids. Trimming removed 0 bases from V and 7 bases from J; junction bases left unmatched: 5. Germline V CDR1 and CDR2: MNHNY, SVGAGI (reference sequence). The CDR3 nucleotides are TGTGCCAGCAGTTACTCGACCAGGGGGTTTGGCTACACCTTC. This gives the protein CASSYSTRGFGYTF.

The gene calls are TRBV9 and TRBJ2-5; 9 positions match TRBD2. CDR3 size: 17 residues. The germline CDR1 and CDR2 sequences are SGDLS and YYNGEE. J was trimmed by 0 bases and V by 0 bases; bases with no gene match: 6. The CDR3 reads CASSVGLAGPYQETQYF. The CDR3 DNA is TGTGCCAGCAGCGTAGGGCTAGCGGGACCGTACCAAGAGACCCAGTACTTC.